This entry lists 10 T cell receptor beta chains sequenced from one sample in a study of blood T cell repertoires in COVID-19. Clones were sequenced by immunoSEQ multiplex PCR, and TCRdb holds only the in-frame ones, with some missing. This sample carries about 100,000 clones, 80% to 95% of them seen once, and the ten largest clones take under 7.5%. Sequences were obtained from peripheral blood. The receptors here all came from a man in his 70s with acute or convalescent COVID-19.

This rearrangement joins TRBV10-2 to TRBJ2-2; no firm D call. Germline V gives CDR1 WSHSY, CDR2 SAAADI. V shed 5 bases and J shed 8 bases, with 6 bases lying between them. This CDR3 region has 11 residues. In DNA form, the CDR3 reads TGCGCCAGCAGTATTCGTGGGGAGCTGTTTTTT. Translation gives CASSIRGELFF.

The CDR3 here is CASSSQGHEQFF. CDR3 DNA: TGTGCCAGCAGCTCGCAGGGCCATGAGCAGTTCTTC. The chain is built from TRBV11-2 and TRBJ2-1, with a tentative D call TRBD1 (5 bases). V shed 4 bases and J shed 8 bases, with 9 bases lying between them. CDR1 is SGHAT, CDR2 FQNNGV, per germline. CDR3 length: 12 amino acids. The entire variable domain, with the rest obtained from reference TRBV11-2 and TRBJ2-1, is as follows: EAGVAQSPRYKIIEKRQSVAFWCNPISGHATLYWYQQILGQGPKLLIQFQNNGVVDDSQLPKDRFSAERLKGVDSTLKIQPAKLEDSAVYLCASSSQGHEQFFGPGTRLTVL.

This chain's CDR3 is CATAPPTSTLGDEQFF. Written as DNA, the CDR3 is TGTGCCACCGCTCCCCCGACTAGCACCCTCGGCGATGAGCAGTTCTTC. V and J are TRBV2 and TRBJ2-1; 7 bases are a match to TRBD2. The CDR3 spans 16 residues. The junction had 20 bases not matched to a gene; V was cut back by 10 bases and J by 8 bases. Germline CDR1 is SNHLY and CDR2 is FYNNEI.

The chain has TRBV24-1 and TRBJ1-5, with D possibly being TRBD1 (5 bases). Germline assignment: CDR1 KGHDR and CDR2 SFDVKD. With 9 bases removed from V and 2 bases from J, the gap between germline ends came to 16 bases. This CDR3 spans 15 amino acids. The CDR3 reads CATAPGGRGNQPQHF. As DNA, the CDR3 is TGTGCCACCGCCCCTGGCGGCAGGGGCAATCAGCCCCAGCATTTT.

The V and J genes are TRBV7-9 and TRBJ2-5; TRBD1 is a possible D gene (6 bases). The germline gives CDR1 SEHNR, CDR2 FQNEAQ (reference sequence). Between the trimmed V and J ends, which lost 6 bases and 5 bases, there was a span of 16 bases. This CDR3 contains 14 residues. The CDR3: CASRQTGWEETQYF. The CDR3 DNA sequence: TGTGCCAGCAGACAAACAGGGTGGGAGGAGACCCAGTACTTC.

The CDR3 protein is CASRDSSYEQYF. DNA of the CDR3: TGTGCCAGCAGGGACAGTTCCTACGAGCAGTACTTC. The chain carries TRBV6-5 and TRBJ2-7; the D gene is possibly TRBD1 (6 bases). The CDR3 loop spans 12 amino acids. Germline-derived CDR1 and CDR2 are MNHEY and SVGAGI. Trimming pared 6 bases from V and 1 base from J, leaving 7 bases between.

This chain uses TRBV11-2 with TRBJ1-1; no clear D gene. The germline V gene has CDR1 SGHAT and CDR2 FQNNGV. V lost 0 bases, J lost 6 bases, and 11 bases lay in between. The CDR3 runs to 14 residues. This CDR3 reads CASSLDEGAPEAFF. The DNA for the CDR3 is TGTGCCAGCAGCTTAGATGAAGGAGCACCTGAAGCTTTCTTT.

The chain employs TRBV7-3 and TRBJ1-1; 11 bases match TRBD1. The CDR3 extends over 14 amino acids. J was trimmed by 7 bases and V by 5 bases; bases with no gene match: 6. The germline V gene has CDR1 SGHTA and CDR2 FQGTGA. DNA for the CDR3: TGTGCCAGCAGCACCGGACAGGGGGCCAGTGAAGCTTTCTTT. Its translation: CASSTGQGASEAFF.

The chain employs TRBV28 and TRBJ2-3, with 7 bases matching TRBD2. Unmatched junction bases numbered 9, after V lost 7 bases and J lost 2 bases. Germline lookup yields CDR1 MDHEN and CDR2 SYDVKM. The CDR3 contains 15 residues. CDR3 nucleotide sequence: TGTGCCAGCAACGGGGGGACTTTCGTCACAGATACGCAGTATTTT. The encoded protein is CASNGGTFVTDTQYF.

The genes are TRBV5-1 and TRBJ1-1; a weak D match, TRBD1 (5 bases). The CDR3 loop spans 14 amino acids. Germline V CDR1 and CDR2: SGHRS, YFSETQ. Trimming took off 4 bases at V and 3 bases at J, with 13 bases between the two ends. In DNA form, the CDR3 reads TGCGCCAGCAGCCCCTCTGGGGCCCACACTGAAGCTTTCTTT. The encoded protein is CASSPSGAHTEAFF.